This T cell receptor beta chain was sequenced during a study of T cells in tumors after PD-1 blockade. Overall study: Patients had no prior checkpoint blockade, systemic immunosuppressants, or anti-cancer therapy within 4 weeks. During anti-PD-1 treatment, some patients continued daily vismodegib 150 mg.

Template: tumor biopsy or peripheral blood genomic DNA, roughly 616-6,500 ng per sample. TCRdb's copy holds only in-frame clones and misses some; the assay was immunoSEQ multiplex PCR. The data contain 45,000 to 60,000 clones, more than 60% of them singletons. The germline gives CDR1 SGHKS, CDR2 YYEKEE (reference sequence). The CDR3 loop spans 13 amino acids. Trimming shortened V by 0 bases and J by 2 bases, and 5 bases separated the two germline ends. The specimen was PBMCs, collected before anti-PD-1 therapy. The V call is TRBV5-5, the J call TRBJ2-5, with D hard to call. The source of this sequence is a human donor with advanced basal cell or squamous cell carcinoma (not recorded which). The CDR3, as DNA: TGTGCCAGCAGCTTGGCCTCTCAAGAGACCCAGTACTTC. Its translation is CASSLASQETQYF.